A selection of T cell receptor beta chains follows, all from one sample in a study of T cells in lung cancer brain metastases. The repertoire was sequenced with immunoSEQ multiplex PCR; TCRdb's copy has only in-frame clones and lacks some. The sample has about 1,000 clones; roughly 90% are singletons. The sample taken for sequencing was tumor tissue from the primary lung tumor. The receptor set was obtained from a woman aged 45-60 years with non-small cell lung cancer. Both conserved end residues are part of each CDR3. D genes are given only for firm matches. Clone size, where shown, is once, few, many, or a class for clones that have expanded.

d_call j_call v_call clone_size cdr3_aa cdr3_nt
TRBD2 TRBJ2-3 TRBV15 . CATSSGLAGPTDTQYF TGTGCCACCAGCAGTGGACTAGCAGGGCCCACAGATACGCAGTATTTT
TRBD2 TRBJ2-3 TRBV25-1 . CASSDSGSPMSDTQYF TGTGCCAGCAGTGATAGCGGGAGCCCGATGAGTGATACGCAGTATTTT
. TRBJ2-1 TRBV15 once CATSRGLEQFF TGTGCCACCAGCAGGGGACTTGAGCAGTTCTTC
. TRBJ1-1 TRBV15 once CATSRESGGTEAFF TGTGCCACCAGCAGAGAGTCGGGGGGCACTGAAGCTTTCTTT
. TRBJ2-3 TRBV7-2 few CASSLRQASTDTQYF TGTGCCAGCAGCTTAAGACAGGCCAGCACAGATACGCAGTATTTT
TRBD1 TRBJ1-5 TRBV9 . CASSAGQAGQPQHF TGTGCCAGCAGCGCCGGACAGGCCGGTCAGCCCCAGCATTTT
. TRBJ1-5 TRBV2 . CASTQGEEGVGQPQHF TGTGCCAGCACCCAAGGGGAAGAGGGGGTCGGTCAGCCCCAGCATTTT
. TRBJ2-5 TRBV14 . CASSQVGETQYF TGTGCCAGCAGCCAAGTAGGAGAGACCCAGTACTTC
. TRBJ2-3 TRBV30 . CAWSVPGTDTQYF TGTGCCTGGAGTGTGCCGGGTACAGATACGCAGTATTTT
. TRBJ1-1 TRBV7-2 . CASSLDLNTEAFF TGTGCCAGCAGCTTAGACTTAAACACTGAAGCTTTCTTT
. TRBJ2-7 TRBV18 . CASSPPLTYEQYF TGTGCCAGCTCACCACCGCTGACCTACGAGCAGTACTTC
. TRBJ2-4 TRBV19 once CASSIRGGGIQYF TGTGCCAGTAGTATACGAGGGGGAGGCATTCAGTACTTC
TRBD1 TRBJ2-7 TRBV27 . CASSSLLGTGNYEQYF TGTGCCAGCAGTTCACTACTAGGGACAGGGAACTACGAGCAGTACTTC
TRBD2 TRBJ2-1 TRBV7-6 . CASSSGLMPEQFF TGTGCCAGCAGCTCGGGACTAATGCCCGAGCAGTTCTTC
. TRBJ1-2 TRBV29-1 . CSVEEGEGSYGYTF TGCAGCGTTGAAGAGGGTGAGGGAAGCTATGGCTACACCTTC
. TRBJ2-4 TRBV11-2 . CASSLALAKNIQYF TGTGCCAGCAGCTTAGCCCTAGCCAAAAACATTCAGTACTTC
. TRBJ2-7 TRBV11-2 . CASSLDSWQAYEQYF TGTGCCAGCAGCTTAGATAGTTGGCAGGCCTACGAGCAGTACTTC
. TRBJ2-7 TRBV15 . CAPRWGPGSSYEQYF TGTGCCCCAAGGTGGGGCCCGGGGAGCTCCTACGAGCAGTACTTC
. TRBJ2-7 TRBV7-9 . CASSYGPGNYEQYF TGTGCCAGCAGCTACGGACCCGGGAACTACGAGCAGTACTTC
. TRBJ1-1 TRBV25-1 . CASSEYGTRNTEAFF TGTGCCAGCAGTGAATATGGGACAAGGAACACTGAAGCTTTCTTT
. TRBJ1-1 TRBV28 . CASYFGGGDTEAFF TGTGCCAGCTATTTTGGGGGCGGGGACACTGAAGCTTTCTTT
TRBD1 TRBJ1-1 TRBV27 . CASSQQGRTEAFF TGTGCCAGCAGCCAACAGGGGAGGACTGAAGCTTTCTTT